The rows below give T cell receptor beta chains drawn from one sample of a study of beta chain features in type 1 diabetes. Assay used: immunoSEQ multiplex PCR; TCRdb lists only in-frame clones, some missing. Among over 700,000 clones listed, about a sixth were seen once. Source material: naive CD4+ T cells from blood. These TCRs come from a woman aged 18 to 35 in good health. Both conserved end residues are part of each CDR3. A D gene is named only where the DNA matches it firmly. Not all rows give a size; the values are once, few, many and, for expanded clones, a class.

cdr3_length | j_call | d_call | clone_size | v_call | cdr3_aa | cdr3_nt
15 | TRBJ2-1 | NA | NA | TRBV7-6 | CASSLLSREYNEQFF | TGTGCCAGCAGCTTACTCTCTCGGGAGTACAATGAGCAGTTCTTC
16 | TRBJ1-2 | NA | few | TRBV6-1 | CASSAPWRAEEVGYTF | TGTGCCAGCAGTGCCCCATGGAGGGCCGAAGAGGTTGGCTACACCTTC
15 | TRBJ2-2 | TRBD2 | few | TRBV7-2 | CASSLGLAVTGELFF | TGTGCCAGCAGCTTGGGACTAGCTGTCACCGGGGAGCTGTTTTTT
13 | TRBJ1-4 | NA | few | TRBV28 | CASSQGTNEKLFF | TGTGCCAGCTCTCAGGGAACTAATGAAAAACTGTTTTTT
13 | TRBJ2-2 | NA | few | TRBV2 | CASTGVAGGELFF | TGTGCCAGCACGGGGGTGGCCGGCGGGGAGCTGTTTTTT
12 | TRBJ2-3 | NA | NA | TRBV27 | CASMGRTDTQYF | TGTGCCAGCATGGGTCGGACAGATACGCAGTATTTT
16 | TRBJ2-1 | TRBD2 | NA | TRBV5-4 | CASSQPPSGRYNEQFF | TGTGCCAGCAGCCAACCTCCTAGCGGGAGGTACAATGAGCAGTTCTTC
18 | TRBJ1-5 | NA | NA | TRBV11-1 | CASSLAPGPIDPNQPQHF | TGTGCCAGCAGCTTAGCCCCCGGACCCATCGATCCCAATCAGCCCCAGCATTTT
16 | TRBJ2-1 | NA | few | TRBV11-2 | CASSSRRQFSYNEQFF | TGTGCCAGCAGCTCCCGAAGACAGTTCTCCTACAATGAGCAGTTCTTC
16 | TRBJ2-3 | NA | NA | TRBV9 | CASSARGSGPQDTQYF | TGTGCCAGCAGCGCGAGGGGTAGCGGACCACAGGATACGCAGTATTTT
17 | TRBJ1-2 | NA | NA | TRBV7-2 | CASSFVAGGSNGYGYTF | TGTGCCAGCAGCTTCGTTGCCGGGGGAAGCAATGGCTATGGCTACACCTTC
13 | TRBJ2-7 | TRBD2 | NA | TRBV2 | CASRGTSGSEQYF | TGTGCCAGCAGAGGGACTAGCGGGAGCGAGCAGTACTTC
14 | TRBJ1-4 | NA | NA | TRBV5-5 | CASSLVARNEKLFF | TGTGCCAGCAGCTTGGTGGCGAGAAATGAAAAACTGTTTTTT
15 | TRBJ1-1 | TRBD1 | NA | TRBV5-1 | CASSLATGRNTEAFF | TGCGCCAGCAGCTTGGCGACAGGGAGAAACACTGAAGCTTTCTTT
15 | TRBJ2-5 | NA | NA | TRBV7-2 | CASSLSRDDGRTQYF | TGTGCCAGCAGCTTATCCCGGGACGACGGCAGGACCCAGTACTTC
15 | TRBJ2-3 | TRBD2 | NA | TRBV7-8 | CASNLAGVGVGTQYF | TGTGCCAGCAACTTAGCGGGAGTGGGAGTGGGTACGCAGTATTTT
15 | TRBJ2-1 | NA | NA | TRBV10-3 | CAISESAVRYNEQFF | TGTGCCATCAGTGAGTCGGCGGTCAGGTACAATGAGCAGTTCTTC
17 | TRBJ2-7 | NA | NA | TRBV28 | CASTKLGWDRASYEQYF | TGTGCCAGCACCAAGCTTGGGTGGGACCGCGCGTCCTACGAGCAGTACTTC
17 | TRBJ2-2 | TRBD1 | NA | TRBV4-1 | CASSPFPGQGLSGELFF | TGCGCCAGCAGCCCCTTCCCGGGACAGGGACTCTCCGGGGAGCTGTTTTTT
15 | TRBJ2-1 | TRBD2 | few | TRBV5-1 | CASSLNAGVSYEQFF | TGCGCCAGCAGCTTGAACGCGGGAGTGTCGTATGAGCAGTTCTTC
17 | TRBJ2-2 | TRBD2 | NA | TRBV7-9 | CASSPRLAGGPGGELFF | TGTGCCAGCAGCCCTAGACTAGCGGGAGGGCCCGGCGGGGAGCTGTTTTTT
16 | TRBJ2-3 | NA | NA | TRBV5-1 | CASSLAKGFVTDTQYF | TGCGCCAGCAGCTTGGCCAAGGGGTTCGTTACAGATACGCAGTATTTT
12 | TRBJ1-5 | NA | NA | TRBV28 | CASSFISQPQHF | TGTGCCAGCAGTTTTATCTCTCAGCCCCAGCATTTT
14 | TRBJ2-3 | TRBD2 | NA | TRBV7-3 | CASSLLAGLDTQYF | TGTGCCAGCAGCCTACTAGCGGGCCTTGATACGCAGTATTTT
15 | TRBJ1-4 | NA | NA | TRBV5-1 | CASSLGDRPNEKLFF | TGCGCCAGCAGCTTGGGTGACAGGCCTAATGAAAAACTGTTTTTT
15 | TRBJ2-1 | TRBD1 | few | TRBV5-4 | CASSWTGRSYNEQFF | TGTGCCAGCAGCTGGACAGGGAGGTCATACAATGAGCAGTTCTTC
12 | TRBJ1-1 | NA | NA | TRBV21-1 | CARRAANTEAFF | TGTGCCAGACGGGCGGCGAACACTGAAGCTTTCTTT
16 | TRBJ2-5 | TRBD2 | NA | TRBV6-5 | CASSYGSSGNRETQYF | TGTGCCAGCAGTTACGGGTCTAGCGGGAACCGGGAGACCCAGTACTTC
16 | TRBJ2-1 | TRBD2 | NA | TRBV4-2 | CASSQEIAGSYNEQFF | TGTGCCAGCAGCCAAGAGATAGCGGGTAGCTACAATGAGCAGTTCTTC
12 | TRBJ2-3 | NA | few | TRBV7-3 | CASSYFGDTQYF | TGTGCCAGCAGCTATTTTGGGGATACGCAGTATTTT
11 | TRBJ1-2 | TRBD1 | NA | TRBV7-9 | CASSAGQSYTF | TGTGCCAGCAGCGCGGGACAGAGCTACACCTTC
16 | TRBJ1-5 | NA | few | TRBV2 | CASSGGSGRLNQPQHF | TGTGCCAGCAGTGGGGGTTCGGGACGGTTAAATCAGCCCCAGCATTTT
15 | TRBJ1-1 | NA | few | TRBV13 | CASSQRREGNTEAFF | TGTGCCAGCAGCCAACGTCGGGAGGGAAACACTGAAGCTTTCTTT
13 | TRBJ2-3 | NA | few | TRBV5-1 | CASSLADVDTQYF | TGCGCCAGCAGCTTGGCAGACGTAGATACGCAGTATTTT
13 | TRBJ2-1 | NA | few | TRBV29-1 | CSVADSSYNEQFF | TGCAGCGTTGCCGATTCTAGCTACAATGAGCAGTTCTTC
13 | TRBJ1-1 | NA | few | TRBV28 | CASADDMNWGAFF | TGTGCCAGCGCGGACGACATGAACTGGGGAGCTTTCTTT
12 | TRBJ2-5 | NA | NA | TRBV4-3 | CASSQDWKTQYF | TGCGCCAGCAGCCAAGACTGGAAGACCCAGTACTTC
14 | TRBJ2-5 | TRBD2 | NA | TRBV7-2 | CASSTTSGQETQYF | TGTGCCAGCAGCACAACTAGCGGCCAAGAGACCCAGTACTTC
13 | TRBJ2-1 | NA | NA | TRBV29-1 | CSIPGSSYNEQFF | TGCAGCATTCCAGGAAGCTCCTACAATGAGCAGTTCTTC
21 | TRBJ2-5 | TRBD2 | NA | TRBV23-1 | CASSQQGHSGRACEDQETQYF | TGCGCCAGCAGTCAACAAGGCCATAGCGGGAGGGCCTGCGAGGACCAAGAGACCCAGTACTTC
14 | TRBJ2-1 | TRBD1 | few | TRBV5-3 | CARRSRTGGNEQFF | TGTGCCAGAAGGTCTCGGACAGGGGGCAATGAGCAGTTCTTC
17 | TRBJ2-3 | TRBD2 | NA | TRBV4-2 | CASSQASLREGRDTQYF | TGTGCCAGCAGCCAAGCTTCTTTGCGGGAGGGTAGAGATACGCAGTATTTT
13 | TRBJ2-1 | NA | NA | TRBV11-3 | CASSLLGSHEQFF | TGTGCCAGCAGCTTATTGGGCAGCCATGAGCAGTTCTTC
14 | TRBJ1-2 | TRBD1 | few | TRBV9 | CAGSARQGNYGYTF | TGTGCCGGCAGCGCCCGACAGGGGAACTATGGCTACACCTTC
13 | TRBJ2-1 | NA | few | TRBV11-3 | CASSLQGSGEQFF | TGTGCCAGCAGCTTACAGGGATCTGGTGAGCAGTTCTTC
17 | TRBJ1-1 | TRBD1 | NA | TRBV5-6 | CASSLLQNHRGRTEAFF | TGTGCCAGCAGCTTACTTCAGAATCACAGGGGGCGTACTGAAGCTTTCTTT
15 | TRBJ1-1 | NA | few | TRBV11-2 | CASSPHGTVNTEAFF | TGTGCCAGCAGCCCCCATGGGACGGTGAACACTGAAGCTTTCTTT
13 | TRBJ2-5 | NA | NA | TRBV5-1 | CASSNRAAETQYF | TGCGCCAGCAGCAACAGGGCCGCGGAGACCCAGTACTTC
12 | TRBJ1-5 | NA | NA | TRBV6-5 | CASTSGNQPQHF | TGTGCCAGCACCTCCGGGAATCAGCCCCAGCATTTT
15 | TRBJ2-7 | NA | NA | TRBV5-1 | CASHSASGAPYEQYF | TGCGCCAGCCATTCAGCGTCAGGGGCCCCCTACGAGCAGTACTTC
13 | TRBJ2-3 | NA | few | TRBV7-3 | CASSLRGSDTQYF | TGTGCCAGCAGCTTAAGGGGGTCTGATACGCAGTATTTT